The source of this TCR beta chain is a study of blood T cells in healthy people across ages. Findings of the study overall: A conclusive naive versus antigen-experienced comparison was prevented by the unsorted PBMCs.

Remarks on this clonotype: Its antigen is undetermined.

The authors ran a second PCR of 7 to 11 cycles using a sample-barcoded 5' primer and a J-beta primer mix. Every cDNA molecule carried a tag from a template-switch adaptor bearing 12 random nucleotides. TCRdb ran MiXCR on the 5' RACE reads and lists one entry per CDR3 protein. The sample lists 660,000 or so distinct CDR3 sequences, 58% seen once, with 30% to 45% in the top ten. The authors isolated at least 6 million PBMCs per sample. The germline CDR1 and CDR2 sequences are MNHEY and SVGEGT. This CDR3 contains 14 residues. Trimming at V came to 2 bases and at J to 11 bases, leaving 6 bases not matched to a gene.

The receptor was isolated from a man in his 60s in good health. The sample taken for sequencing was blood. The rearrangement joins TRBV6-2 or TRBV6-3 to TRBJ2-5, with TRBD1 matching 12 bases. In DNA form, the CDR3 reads TGTGCCAGCAGTTACCGGGACAGGGGGCGTGTGCAGTACTTC. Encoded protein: CASSYRDRGRVQYF.